The clone carrying this TCR beta chain was counted between two and nine times. What it binds is not known. TCRdb analysed the 5' RACE reads with MiXCR anew, one entry per CDR3 protein. Here the sample spans approximately 250,000 distinct CDR3 sequences, 16% being singletons. The sample belongs to a study of T-cell memory formation after mild COVID-19. The CDR3 totals 19 residues. With 2 bases clipped from V and 5 bases from J, the junction kept 16 bases outside the gene matches. The germline V gene encodes CDR1 SEHNR and CDR2 FQNEAQ (reference sequence). Study-wide results and limits: Pre-infection memory carried some responding clones, suggesting that cross-reactive memory joined. A balance of CD4 and CD8 characterized clones contracting day 15 to 85, whereas later expanders leaned CD4+. Those CD4+ clones that contracted were mainly in CM and EM (CD8+ ones in EMRA).

The chain joins TRBV7-9 to TRBJ2-5; TRBD1 matches at 11 bases. The sequence was collected from a man between 18 and 29 years old who had mild COVID-19 (a few samples of this study predate the infection). Cell type and time point are not known. Sequencing input: PBMCs or a T cell subset sorted from them (not recorded which). The DNA of the CDR3 is TGTGCCAGCAGCTTATCGGCCCGGACAGGGGGCCGGTCAATGGAGACCCAGTACTTC. Translated, it gives CASSLSARTGGRSMETQYF.